This TCR beta chain comes out of a study of blood T cell repertoires in COVID-19. Overall study context: Donors in the United States, Italy and Spain gave samples during acute or convalescent COVID-19. The cDNA or gDNA used as material had been derived from T cells, B-cell-depleted T cells, or PBMCs.

V lost 4 bases, J lost 0 bases, and 9 bases lay in between. The CDR3 covers 15 residues. In germline, CDR1 is LGHNA, CDR2 YSLEER. Profiled with immunoSEQ multiplex PCR; TCRdb holds only in-frame clones, not every one. The data contain 350,000 to 450,000 clones, 80% to 95% of them singletons. Recruits, aged about 18 to 89 years, lived in under 25 US areas. Assignments of participants to cohorts depended upon their own reported clinical history. This TCR was sampled from a woman between 40 and 50 years old who had been exposed to COVID-19. The sample comprised PBMCs or T cells enriched from blood (not recorded which). The chain links TRBV4-3 to TRBJ2-2, with D possibly being TRBD2 (5 bases). The CDR3 nucleotides read TGCGCCAGCAGCCTAGGGCGGGCGAACACCGGGGAGCTGTTTTTT. It specifies CASSLGRANTGELFF.